A selection of T cell receptor beta chains follows, all from one sample in a study of OX40 agonist ivuxolimab in advanced cancers. TCRdb's copy holds only in-frame clones and misses some; the assay was immunoSEQ multiplex PCR. This table holds about 70,000 clones, roughly 89% found once. The starting material was CD4+ or CD8+ T cells sorted from blood, obtained in a trial of the OX40 agonist ivuxolimab. The receptors stem from an adult with an advanced solid tumor such as melanoma, head and neck, liver or kidney cancer. CDR3s leave out the opening cysteine and the closing phenylalanine or tryptophan.

j_call v_call cdr3_aa
TRBJ1-1 TRBV6-1 ASSYTGENTEAF
TRBJ1-2 TRBV13 ASSPGPPRNYGYT
TRBJ2-3 TRBV11-3 ASSLWGESTDTQY
TRBJ2-7 TRBV5-6 ASSLLSGGAILEQY
TRBJ2-3 TRBV5-1 ASSFGREPGPDTQY
TRBJ1-1 TRBV30 AWSADRVNTEAF
TRBJ2-5 TRBV5-6 ASSKVPGQGETQY
TRBJ1-1 TRBV5-1 ASSWDGTEAF
TRBJ1-2 TRBV28 ASSTGYYGYT
TRBJ1-1 TRBV6-5 ASSFPGNTEAF
TRBJ2-1 TRBV7-3 ASRSPGTSGGENNEQF
TRBJ2-5 TRBV7-2 ASSLTARDGETQY